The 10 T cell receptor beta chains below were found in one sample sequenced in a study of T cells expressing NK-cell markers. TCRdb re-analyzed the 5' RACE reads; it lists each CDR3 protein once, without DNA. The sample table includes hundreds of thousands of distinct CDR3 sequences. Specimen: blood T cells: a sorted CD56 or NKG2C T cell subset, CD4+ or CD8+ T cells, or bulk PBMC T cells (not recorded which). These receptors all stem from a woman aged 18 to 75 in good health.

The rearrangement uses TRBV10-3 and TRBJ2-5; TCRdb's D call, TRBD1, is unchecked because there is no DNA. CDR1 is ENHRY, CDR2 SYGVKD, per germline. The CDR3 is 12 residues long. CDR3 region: CAIRTKGETQYF.

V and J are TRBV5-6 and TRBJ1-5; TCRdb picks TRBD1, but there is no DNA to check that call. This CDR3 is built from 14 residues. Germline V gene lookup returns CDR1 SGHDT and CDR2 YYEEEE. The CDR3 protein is CASSVGQLNQPQHF.

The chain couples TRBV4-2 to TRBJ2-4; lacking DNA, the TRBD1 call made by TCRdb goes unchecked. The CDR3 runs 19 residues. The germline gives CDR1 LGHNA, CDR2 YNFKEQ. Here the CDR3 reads CASSQVRKWGQGAKNIQYF.

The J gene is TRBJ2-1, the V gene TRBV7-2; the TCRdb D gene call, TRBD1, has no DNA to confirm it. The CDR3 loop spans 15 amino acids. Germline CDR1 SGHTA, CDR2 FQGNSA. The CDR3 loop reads CASSLFSTPGNEQFF.

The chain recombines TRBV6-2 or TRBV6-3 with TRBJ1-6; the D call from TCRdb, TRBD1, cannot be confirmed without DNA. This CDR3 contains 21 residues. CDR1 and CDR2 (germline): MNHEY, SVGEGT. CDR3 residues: CASSYRTDRDKGRGRVFFLHF.

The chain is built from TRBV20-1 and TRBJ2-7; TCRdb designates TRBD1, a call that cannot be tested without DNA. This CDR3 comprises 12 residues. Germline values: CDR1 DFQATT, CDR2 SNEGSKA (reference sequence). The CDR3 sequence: CSARDPGREQYF.

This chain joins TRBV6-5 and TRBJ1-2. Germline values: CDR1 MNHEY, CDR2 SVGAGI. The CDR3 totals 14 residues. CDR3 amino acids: CASSYSGDSYGYTF.

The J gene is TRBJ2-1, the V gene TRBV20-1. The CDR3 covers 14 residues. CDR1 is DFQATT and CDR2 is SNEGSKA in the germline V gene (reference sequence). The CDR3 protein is CSARDPSSYNEQFF.

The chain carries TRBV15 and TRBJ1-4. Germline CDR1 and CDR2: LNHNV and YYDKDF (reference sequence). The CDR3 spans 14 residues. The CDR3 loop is CATLTREEREKLFF.

CDR3 sequence: CASSWTGHNSPLHF. The J gene is TRBJ1-6, the V gene TRBV7-2; checking the TCRdb D call of TRBD1 is not possible without DNA. The germline V gene has CDR1 SGHTA and CDR2 FQGNSA. The CDR3 totals 14 residues.